This T cell receptor (beta chain) was recovered during a study of type 1 regulatory T cells. For the study at large: T-allo10 is a Tr1-enriched, alloantigen-specific CD4 T cell product made in vitro.

The V gene's germline CDR1 is LNHDA and CDR2 SQIVND (reference sequence). The ends lost 10 bases at V and 8 bases at J; junction bases unmatched: 10. The CDR3 runs to 13 residues. In its sample, this clonotype was seen a few times. The target antigen is unknown. Using its own MiXCR run on the reads, TCRdb lists one record per CDR3 protein. Seen here are tens of thousands of distinct CDR3 sequences, about 12% observed once, and the top ten hold 7% to 9%. The source of this sequence is a human donor in good health. Sequenced sample: cultured non-Tr1 T cells, either the whole culture or a sorted T cell fraction (not recorded which). This chain joins TRBV19 and TRBJ1-4; 7 positions agree with TRBD1. CDR3 coding DNA: TGTGCCACCGCCCAGGGGGTCCACGAAAAACTGTTTTTT. It encodes CATAQGVHEKLFF.